These T cell receptor beta chains were read from a single sample in a study of T-cell memory formation after mild COVID-19. MiXCR was run by TCRdb on the 5' RACE reads, yielding one entry per CDR3 protein. The sample lists roughly 300,000 distinct CDR3 sequences, roughly 15% occurring once. The sample consisted of PBMCs or a T cell subset sorted from them (not recorded which). The origin of the receptors is a man aged 18 to 29 who had mild COVID-19 (a few samples of this study predate the infection). Cell type and time point are not known. Both conserved end residues are part of each CDR3. The D gene is left open where the match is weak. Clone size appears in some rows only: once, few, many, or a class for an expanded clone.

V gene,D gene,clone size,J gene,CDR3 DNA,CDR3 protein
TRBV27,-,-,TRBJ2-3,TGTGCCAGCCACGACCCAGGCGGGGTAACAGATACGCAGTATTTT,CASHDPGGVTDTQYF
TRBV15,-,-,TRBJ1-6,TGTGCCACCAGCAGACAGGAATATAATTCACCCCTCCACTTT,CATSRQEYNSPLHF
TRBV5-4,-,few,TRBJ1-6,TGTGCCAGCAGCTTCGAAGGGGCAGGTTCACCCCTCCACTTT,CASSFEGAGSPLHF
TRBV4-2,-,many,TRBJ1-1,TGTGCCAGCAGCCAAATCGGACACACTGAAGCTTTCTTT,CASSQIGHTEAFF
TRBV4-1,-,many,TRBJ1-5,TGTGCCAGCTCCCAGGGACAAGGCAATCAGCCCCAGCATTTT,CASSQGQGNQPQHF
TRBV6-5,-,few,TRBJ1-5,TGTGCCAGCAGTTACCCCACCGACAGTTTCAATCAGCCCCAGCATTTT,CASSYPTDSFNQPQHF
TRBV6-5,-,-,TRBJ1-3,TGTGCCAGCAGTTACTCCAACAGGATTGGAAACACCATATATTTT,CASSYSNRIGNTIYF
TRBV12-3/TRBV12-4,TRBD1,few,TRBJ2-2,TGTGCCAGCAGAAGGACAGGGTTTGCCGGGGAGCTGTTTTTT,CASRRTGFAGELFF
TRBV6-5,-,few,TRBJ1-6,TGTGCCAGCAGTTACTCAGGGAGTCATTCACCCCTCCACTTT,CASSYSGSHSPLHF
TRBV7-8,-,-,TRBJ2-1,TGTGCCAGCAGCTTAGAGTTGCTGGGTGGACAGTTCTTC,CASSLELLGGQFF
TRBV7-2,-,-,TRBJ2-5,TGTGCCAGCACCTTTTGGAGGGGGGAGACCCAGTACTTC,CASTFWRGETQYF
TRBV11-2,TRBD1,-,TRBJ1-2,TGTGCCAGCAGCCTCCCGTTTCTGGACAGGGACTATGGCTACACCTTC,CASSLPFLDRDYGYTF
TRBV5-1,-,many,TRBJ2-5,TGCGCCAGCAGCCCAGACCGACAAGAAGAGACCCAGTACTTC,CASSPDRQEETQYF
TRBV10-3,TRBD1,-,TRBJ2-3,TGTGCCATCAGTGAGTCAAGTAGGGGGCGCACAGATACGCAGTATTTT,CAISESSRGRTDTQYF
TRBV7-9,-,-,TRBJ1-3,TGTGCCAGCGGATACAGTGTCTCTGGAAACACCATATATTTT,CASGYSVSGNTIYF
TRBV6-5,-,-,TRBJ1-2,TGTGCCAGCAGTTCCCGCCCGGCTACGGGCTACACCTTC,CASSSRPATGYTF
TRBV7-2,-,few,TRBJ2-7,TGTGCCAGCAGCACCGCTCCGGGACCCGCCTACGAGCAGTACTTC,CASSTAPGPAYEQYF
TRBV18,-,-,TRBJ2-1,TGTGCCAGCTCCCCACAGGACAGCTCCTACAATGAGCAGTTCTTC,CASSPQDSSYNEQFF
TRBV7-9,-,-,TRBJ1-4,TGTGCCAGCAGCTTAAGACAGGCTTACAGTGAAAAACTGTTTTTT,CASSLRQAYSEKLFF
TRBV2,-,-,TRBJ1-6,TGTGCCAGCAGTGAATTTGCCCCCGGGGGTTCACCCCTCCACTTT,CASSEFAPGGSPLHF
TRBV7-6,TRBD1,few,TRBJ1-1,TGTGCCAGCAGCTGGACCACAGGGGATGCCACTGAAGCTTTCTTT,CASSWTTGDATEAFF
TRBV12-5,-,few,TRBJ2-7,TGTGCTAGTGGTTTGGGGACAGACGCCTCCTACGAGCAGTACTTC,CASGLGTDASYEQYF
TRBV4-2,-,few,TRBJ1-5,TGTGCCAGCAGCCACAGGGTTGGGTTGAATAGCAATCAGCCCCAGCATTTT,CASSHRVGLNSNQPQHF
TRBV11-1,TRBD2,many,TRBJ2-1,TGTGCCAGCAGCGTGACTAGCGGGGCCCCGGAGCAGTTCTTC,CASSVTSGAPEQFF
TRBV20-1,-,few,TRBJ2-1,TGCAGTGCTAGTAGGGCGGGGCGGGCCTACAATGAGCAGTTCTTC,CSASRAGRAYNEQFF
TRBV28,TRBD1,few,TRBJ1-3,TGTGCCAGCGCCCTCCCGGGACAGGGGGCTGGAAACACCATATATTTT,CASALPGQGAGNTIYF
TRBV11-2,-,many,TRBJ2-5,TGTGCCAGCAGCCAGCTTAGTGAGAACCCAGCGGAGACCCAGTACTTC,CASSQLSENPAETQYF
TRBV20-1,-,-,TRBJ2-3,TGCAGTGCTAGTCCCCCACGCGTGTTCACAGATACGCAGTATTTT,CSASPPRVFTDTQYF
TRBV4-1,-,many,TRBJ2-5,TGCGCCAGCAGCCCTTTGGGGGGTAGCCTAGAGACCCAGTACTTC,CASSPLGGSLETQYF
TRBV7-9,-,-,TRBJ1-2,TGTGCCAGCAGCTTAGAAGGGGCAGGCGTACTGATATATGGCTACACCTTC,CASSLEGAGVLIYGYTF
TRBV5-8,-,-,TRBJ2-5,TGTGCCAGCAGTCAAAGACTGTCCCAAGAGACCCAGTACTTC,CASSQRLSQETQYF
TRBV7-9,-,few,TRBJ1-5,TGTGCCAGCAGCACCGAAGCGAGCAATCAGCCCCAGCATTTT,CASSTEASNQPQHF
TRBV6-5,-,-,TRBJ1-5,TGTGCCAGCAGTTACGGCCAGAGCAATCAGCCCCAGCATTTT,CASSYGQSNQPQHF
TRBV6-2/TRBV6-3,-,few,TRBJ2-5,TGTGCCAGCAGTTACTCGCGAAAATCCGGGACTTCCCGGGCGGAGACCCAGTACTTC,CASSYSRKSGTSRAETQYF
TRBV4-3,TRBD2,few,TRBJ2-7,TGCGCCAGCAGCCCCAGACTAGCGCCAGGTCACGAGCAGTACTTC,CASSPRLAPGHEQYF
TRBV6-2/TRBV6-3,TRBD1,once,TRBJ2-2,TGTGCCAGCAGTTACAGGGACAGGGGCACCGGGGAGCTGTTTTTT,CASSYRDRGTGELFF
TRBV5-1,-,many,TRBJ2-4,TGCGCCAGCAGCTTGACAGGGGAGGTTGACATTCAGTACTTC,CASSLTGEVDIQYF
TRBV5-1,-,-,TRBJ1-2,TGCGCCAGCAGCCCTTCGACAGCGGGTGGCTACACCTTC,CASSPSTAGGYTF
TRBV25-1,TRBD2,few,TRBJ2-4,TGTGCCAGCAGTGAATATGAGGCTAGCGGGGGCCGAATAGCCAAAAACATTCAGTACTTC,CASSEYEASGGRIAKNIQYF
TRBV5-1,-,few,TRBJ2-1,TGCGCCAGCAGCTTGCTAGATTTAGTCAATGAGCAGTTCTTC,CASSLLDLVNEQFF
TRBV6-2/TRBV6-3,-,-,TRBJ1-1,TGTGCCAGCAGTTACGGGGCGGTTGAAGCTTTCTTT,CASSYGAVEAFF